These T cell receptor beta chains were read from a single sample in a study of control samples from healthy donors and cancer patients. This table comes from immunoSEQ multiplex PCR, and its TCRdb copy is limited to in-frame clones, with some not included. The repertoire consists of about 120,000 clones, with approximately 93% occurring once and the leading ten covering 2.6%. The sequenced sample was blood. These receptors originate from a man aged 30 to 39 in good health. CDR3s include the opening cysteine and the closing phenylalanine or tryptophan. A D gene is named only where the DNA matches it firmly. The size of a clone is reported for some rows only, either as once, few or many, or as a class for expanded clones.

v_gene	abundance	d_gene	j_gene	CDR3nt	CDR3aa
TRBV5-1	.	.	TRBJ1-3	TGCGCCAGCAGCTTGACGGGGTTTGGAAACACCATATATTTT	CASSLTGFGNTIYF
TRBV11-2	.	.	TRBJ2-5	TGTGCCAGCAGCCGGGACCGAGGGAGGGAGACCCAGTACTTC	CASSRDRGRETQYF
TRBV27	.	.	TRBJ1-2	TGTGCCAGCAGTTCAGTTCCAGGGCTTTTAGTGGGATATGGCTATGGCTACACCTTC	CASSSVPGLLVGYGYGYTF
TRBV7-8	.	.	TRBJ1-4	TGTGCCAGCAGCCTTTGGGGAGATGAAAAACTGTTTTTT	CASSLWGDEKLFF
TRBV19	.	.	TRBJ1-4	TGTGCCAGTAGGAAGGAAGTACCCTTCGAAAAACTGTTTTTT	CASRKEVPFEKLFF
TRBV5-4	.	TRBD1	TRBJ1-2	TGTGCCAGCAGCTTGGTTGGACAGGGCTATGGCTACACCTTC	CASSLVGQGYGYTF
TRBV14	.	.	TRBJ1-6	TGTGCCAGCAGCCAACAGGGATCACCCCTCCACTTT	CASSQQGSPLHF
TRBV2	.	.	TRBJ1-1	TGTGCCAGACCCCACTCGGACACTAACACTGAAGCTTTCTTT	CARPHSDTNTEAFF
TRBV19	.	TRBD1	TRBJ2-3	TGTGCCAGTAGTATGAGGGACAGGGTAGATACGCAGTATTTT	CASSMRDRVDTQYF
TRBV28	.	.	TRBJ1-2	TGTGCCAGCAATACTATCGGGAGGATAGATGGCTACACCTTC	CASNTIGRIDGYTF
TRBV11-2	.	.	TRBJ2-1	TGTGCCAGCAGCTCCCACCCTCTCAATGAGCAGTTCTTC	CASSSHPLNEQFF
TRBV30	.	TRBD1	TRBJ2-5	TGTGCCTGGGGTAGAAGGGGGCGCGAGGAGACCCAGTACTTC	CAWGRRGREETQYF
TRBV9	.	.	TRBJ2-3	TGTGCCAGCAGCGTATTAGGAGATACGCAGTATTTT	CASSVLGDTQYF
TRBV19	.	TRBD1	TRBJ2-3	TGTGCCGCATCTCAACGGGACAGGTCCCATGGTGCGCAGTATTTT	CAASQRDRSHGAQYF
TRBV5-6	few	TRBD1	TRBJ1-4	TGTGCCAGCAGCGGGACAGGGGGCATATTCGGTGAAAAACTGTTTTTT	CASSGTGGIFGEKLFF
TRBV10-2	.	.	TRBJ1-4	TGCGCCAGTGGGACACTCGAAAAACTGTTTTTT	CASGTLEKLFF